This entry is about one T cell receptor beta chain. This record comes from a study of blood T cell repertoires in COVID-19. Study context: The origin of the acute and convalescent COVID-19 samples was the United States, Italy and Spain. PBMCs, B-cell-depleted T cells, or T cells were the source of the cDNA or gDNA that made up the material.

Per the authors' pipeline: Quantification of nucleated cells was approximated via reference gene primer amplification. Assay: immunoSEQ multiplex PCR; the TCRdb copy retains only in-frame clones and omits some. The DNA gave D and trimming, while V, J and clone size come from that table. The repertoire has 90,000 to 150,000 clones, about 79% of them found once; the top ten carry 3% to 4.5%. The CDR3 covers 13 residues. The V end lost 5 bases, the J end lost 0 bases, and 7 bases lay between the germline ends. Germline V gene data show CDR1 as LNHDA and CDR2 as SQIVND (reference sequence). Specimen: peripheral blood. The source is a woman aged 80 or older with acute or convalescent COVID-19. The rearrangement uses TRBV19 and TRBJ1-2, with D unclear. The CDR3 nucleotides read TGTGCCAGTAGTCGCAGTACTAACTATGGCTACACCTTC. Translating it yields CASSRSTNYGYTF.